The 21 T cell receptor beta chains given below trace back to one sample, sequenced in a study of shared T cell receptors in the human thymus. TCRdb's table, derived via immunoSEQ multiplex PCR, lists solely in-frame clones and lacks some. The table lists roughly 550,000 clones, approximately 80% of them singletons. The sample was also reused in another study, on human thymus T cells.

The sequenced sample consisted of thymocytes. The receptors stem from a boy in the first two years of life with a congenital heart defect.

This clone was seen a few times. CDR3 nucleotide sequence: TGTGCCATCAGTGGACAGGGGACCCCCCCGCAGTATTTT. Residues: CAISGQGTPPQYF. The rearrangement uses TRBV10-3 and TRBJ2-3, with TRBD1 identical over 8 bases. Trimming took 4 bases from V and 10 from J; bases not matched to a gene: 7. The germline V gene has CDR1 ENHRY and CDR2 SYGVKD. This CDR3 spans 13 amino acids.

This chain connects TRBV27 to TRBJ2-1; 8 bases are shared with TRBD2. Losses at the gene ends were 2 bases for V and 8 bases for J; bases not matched to a gene: 11. Germline lookup yields CDR1 MNHEY and CDR2 SMNVEV (reference sequence). The CDR3 is made up of 16 amino acids. CDR3 in DNA: TGTGCCAGCAGTTTACCCCGAGGAGCGGGAGCCCATGAGCAGTTCTTC. It yields the protein CASSLPRGAGAHEQFF.

This chain uses TRBV5-1 with TRBJ2-5; D is possibly TRBD2 (6 bases). The V end was cut by 0 bases, the J end by 2 bases, with 14 bases between. Looked up from germline, CDR1 is SGHRS and CDR2 is YFSETQ. The CDR3 has 16 amino acids. The CDR3 nucleotides are TGCGCCAGCAGCTTGGTTTGCGGGGTGGGACAAGAGACCCAGTACTTC. It translates to CASSLVCGVGQETQYF.

This chain connects TRBV4-1 to TRBJ1-2, with a possible D match to TRBD1 (6 bases). From germline, CDR1 is MGHRA and CDR2 YSYEKL. The length of the CDR3 is 16 residues. Trimming cost V 3 bases and J 2 bases, with 16 bases left between them. The CDR3 nucleotides read TGCGCCAGCAGCCAGAAAGACAGGAACTCCAACTATGGCTACACCTTC. Protein: CASSQKDRNSNYGYTF.

The V call is TRBV19, the J call TRBJ2-7; TRBD1 matches at 7 bases. Germline loops: CDR1 LNHDA, CDR2 SQIVND (reference sequence). CDR3 length: 15 amino acids. V lost 4 bases to trimming and J lost 4 bases; unmatched junction nucleotides: 10. CDR3 residues: CASSKRQGPGYEQYF. The CDR3 DNA sequence: TGTGCCAGTAGTAAACGACAGGGTCCGGGGTACGAGCAGTACTTC. Using reference TRBV19 and TRBJ2-7 for the parts outside the CDR3, the full variable domain is DGGITQSPKYLFRKEGQNVTLSCEQNLNHDAMYWYRQDPGQGLRLIYYSQIVNDFQKGDIAEGYSVSREKKESFPLTVTSAQKNPTAFYLCASSKRQGPGYEQYFGPGTRLTVT.

In its sample, this clone was seen a few times. The V and J genes are TRBV6-1 and TRBJ2-7; TRBD1 aligns across 10 bases. Trimming cost V 4 bases and J 0 bases; bases outside gene matches: 6. Germline CDR1 and CDR2: MNHNS and SASEGT. CDR3 length: 16 residues. Here the CDR3 reads CASSGVGTGASYEQYF. As DNA, the CDR3 is TGTGCCAGCAGTGGAGTCGGGACAGGGGCCTCCTACGAGCAGTACTTC.

This clone has a handful of counts. CDR3: CASGFRDRRQETQYF. CDR3 nucleotide sequence: TGTGCTAGTGGTTTCAGGGACAGGAGACAAGAGACCCAGTACTTC. V and J are TRBV12-5 and TRBJ2-5; 8 bases are shared with TRBD1. Unmatched junction bases numbered 5, after V lost 3 bases and J lost 2 bases. The CDR3 has 15 residues. Germline V CDR1 and CDR2: LGHNT, FRNRAP.

This clone was picked up a small number of times. V usage is TRBV27 and J usage is TRBJ1-2; D ambiguous. Trimming removed 4 bases at V and 1 base at J, with 7 bases between. The CDR3 extends over 13 amino acids. Germline values: CDR1 MNHEY, CDR2 SMNVEV (reference sequence). The CDR3 region is CASSSSHNYGYTF. For the CDR3, the DNA is TGTGCCAGCAGTTCGAGCCATAACTATGGCTACACCTTC.

The V gene is TRBV5-4, the J gene TRBJ2-6; 7 bases map to TRBD2. In germline, CDR1 is SGHNT, CDR2 YYREEE (reference sequence). This CDR3 has 19 residues. V shed 0 bases, J shed 0 bases, and the junction held 9 bases outside the gene matches. In nucleotides, the CDR3 is TGTGCCAGCAGCTTGGAAACGGGGACTACAGCCTCTGGGGCCAACGTCCTGACTTTC. Translated: CASSLETGTTASGANVLTF.

This rearrangement joins TRBV29-1 to TRBJ2-7; D remains unclear. The CDR3 is 11 amino acids. Trimming removed 4 bases from V and 1 base from J, with 5 bases in between. Germline loops: CDR1 SQVTM, CDR2 ANQGSEA. This CDR3 reads CSVAESYEQYF. Here the CDR3 DNA reads TGCAGCGTTGCGGAGTCCTACGAGCAGTACTTC.

This clone was seen more than once but under ten times. V and J are TRBV29-1 and TRBJ1-3, with D unresolved. Germline lookup yields CDR1 SQVTM and CDR2 ANQGSEA. Trimming stripped 3 bases from V and 0 bases from J, with 9 bases between. The CDR3 loop spans 14 amino acids. Written as DNA, the CDR3 is TGCAGCGTTGATGATACGAGCTCTGGAAACACCATATATTTT. Its protein is CSVDDTSSGNTIYF. Using reference TRBV29-1 and TRBJ1-3 for the parts outside the CDR3, the full variable domain is SAVISQKPSRDICQRGTSLTIQCQVDSQVTMMFWYRQQPGQSLTLIATANQGSEATYESGFVIDKFPISRPNLTFSTLTVSNMSPEDSSIYLCSVDDTSSGNTIYFGEGSWLTVV.

The rearrangement uses TRBV6-1 and TRBJ1-1, with D perhaps matching TRBD1 (5 bases). Trimming left V 11 bases short and J 0 bases short, with 16 bases between. CDR1 and CDR2 from the germline V gene are MNHNS and SASEGT. This CDR3 has 14 residues. CDR3 in DNA: TGTGCCGTAGGCGGGGCCGTCATGAACACTGAAGCTTTCTTT. It codes for CAVGGAVMNTEAFF.

The genes are TRBV29-1 and TRBJ2-1, with 7 bases that match TRBD1. The germline V gene encodes CDR1 SQVTM and CDR2 ANQGSEA. The CDR3 has 13 amino acids. Trimming at V came to 7 bases and at J to 7 bases, leaving 10 bases not matched to a gene. The DNA of the CDR3 is TGCAGCGCTACCGGGACCAGGGGGAATGAGCAGTTCTTC. It is translated as CSATGTRGNEQFF.

This chain joins TRBV6-1 and TRBJ1-3, with unresolved D. CDR3 length: 12 amino acids. V lost 3 bases and J 11 bases, leaving 11 bases between the germline ends. From germline, CDR1 is MNHNS and CDR2 SASEGT. The CDR3 region has the DNA TGTGCCAGCAGTGAGGCTCGCCCTCCCATATATTTT. Translating gives CASSEARPPIYF.

The chain couples TRBV13 to TRBJ2-5; TRBD2 matches 7 bases. With 2 bases clipped from V and 3 bases from J, the junction kept 6 bases outside the gene matches. Germline V gene lookup returns CDR1 PRHDT and CDR2 FYEKMQ (reference sequence). The CDR3 totals 15 residues. The CDR3 spells CASSLRTGGKETQYF. CDR3 DNA sequence: TGTGCCAGCAGCTTAAGGACCGGGGGGAAAGAGACCCAGTACTTC.

CDR3 protein: CASRRTGVRRVYEQYF. CDR3 sequence (DNA): TGTGCCAGCAGGCGGACAGGGGTAAGGAGGGTATACGAGCAGTACTTC. The chain employs TRBV5-4 and TRBJ2-7, with TRBD1 matching 9 bases. The CDR3 is 16 amino acids. CDR1 is SGHNT, CDR2 YYREEE, per germline (reference sequence). V lost 5 bases and J lost 4; bases outside the gene matches: 13.

The genes are TRBV19 and TRBJ1-4; no firm D call. V was clipped by 5 bases and J by 6 bases, with 13 bases between them. The CDR3 is 14 amino acids. Per the germline V gene, CDR1 is LNHDA and CDR2 is SQIVND (reference sequence). Written as DNA, the CDR3 is TGTGCCAGTAGTTTGCGGATTTCGGATGAAAAACTGTTTTTT. Protein sequence: CASSLRISDEKLFF.

The rearrangement uses TRBV28 and TRBJ1-2, with 11 positions matching TRBD1. The CDR3 contains 17 residues. Germline CDR1 and CDR2: MDHEN and SYDVKM. V lost 6 bases and J lost 4; bases outside the gene matches: 13. The CDR3, as DNA: TGTGCCAGCAGACGCCGGGACAGGGGGGGATTTGTCTATGGCTACACCTTC. Its protein product is CASRRRDRGGFVYGYTF.

The V call is TRBV6-6, the J call TRBJ1-1; tentatively, D is TRBD1 (5 bases). CDR3 length: 14 residues. Trimming left V 2 bases short and J 3 bases short, with 10 bases between. From germline, CDR1 is MNHNY and CDR2 SVGAGI (reference sequence). CDR3 region: CASSYGGVDTEAFF. CDR3 DNA sequence: TGTGCCAGCAGTTACGGGGGGGTGGACACTGAAGCTTTCTTT.

J is TRBJ1-2 and V is TRBV19, with D possibly TRBD1 on 5 matching bases. CDR1 and CDR2 from the germline V gene are LNHDA and SQIVND (reference sequence). V was trimmed by 6 bases and J by 7 bases, leaving 15 bases between them. The CDR3 sequence is 13 residues long. The CDR3 loop is CASRNRAGPGYTF. CDR3 bases: TGTGCCAGTAGGAATCGGGCAGGGCCTGGCTACACCTTC.

J is TRBJ2-7 and V is TRBV5-8; a weak D match, TRBD2 (6 bases). The CDR3 spans 16 residues. Germline V gene sequence: CDR1 SGHTS, CDR2 YDEGEE. Trimming cost V 2 bases and J 0 bases, with 15 bases left between them. The CDR3 DNA sequence: TGTGCCAGCAGCTTCAACGAACCGGGAGTCTCCTACGAGCAGTACTTC. Encoded protein: CASSFNEPGVSYEQYF.